These 22 T cell receptor beta chains originate from one sample sequenced in a study of PD-L1 blockade in urothelial cancer. This table comes from immunoSEQ multiplex PCR, and its TCRdb copy is limited to in-frame clones, with some not included. The profile covers around 100,000 clones, with over 75% appearing a single time and roughly 2% taken by the ten largest. Noted time point: pretreatment peripheral blood. Sequenced material: PBMCs, taken around atezolizumab (anti-PD-L1) treatment. The receptors were gathered from a man aged 60 to 75 with urothelial cancer.

This sequence joins TRBV9 and TRBJ1-6; unclear D gene. Trimming left V 0 bases short and J 11 bases short, with 12 bases between. In germline, CDR1 is SGDLS, CDR2 YYNGEE. This CDR3 has 14 residues. CDR3 in DNA: TGTGCCAGCAGCGTAGCCGGGGATTCGCCACCCCTCCACTTT. Residues: CASSVAGDSPPLHF.

V gene TRBV28 combines with J gene TRBJ2-1, with TRBD2 matching over 7 bases. V was clipped by 3 bases and J by 0 bases; unmatched bases: 2. CDR3 length: 15 residues. CDR1 is MDHEN, CDR2 SYDVKM, per germline. CDR3 nucleotides: TGTGCCAGCAGTTTTGCGGGGGACTCCTACAATGAGCAGTTCTTC. Amino acid sequence: CASSFAGDSYNEQFF.

J is TRBJ2-7 and V is TRBV21-1; the table names TRBD1, a call not compared with the DNA. TRBV21-1 is described as a pseudogene. CDR3 length equals 16 residues. The CDR3 reads CASSPNLGQGLREQYF. Written as DNA, the CDR3 is TGTGCCAGCAGCCCAAACCTCGGACAGGGGTTGCGAGAGCAGTACTTC.

The CDR3 DNA reads as TGTGCCAGCAGTTTTAGGGCGGGGGGGCCGGGTGAGCAGTTCTTC. Protein product: CASSFRAGGPGEQFF. The chain joins TRBV27 to TRBJ2-1, with 9 bases identical to TRBD2. The CDR3 length is 15 residues. V was clipped by 3 bases and J by 9 bases; unmatched bases: 9. CDR1 and CDR2 (germline): MNHEY, SMNVEV (reference sequence).

This clone was detected a few times. The chain is built from TRBV2 and TRBJ1-5; 8 positions agree with TRBD1. The V gene's germline CDR1 is SNHLY and CDR2 FYNNEI. The CDR3 is 14 amino acids. The V segment lost 6 bases and the J segment 4 bases; nucleotides outside the gene matches: 5. Here the CDR3 reads CASRATGANQPQHF. CDR3 bases: TGTGCCAGCAGGGCGACAGGGGCGAATCAGCCCCAGCATTTT. Full variable domain (rest looked up from reference TRBV2 and TRBJ1-5): EPEVTQTPSHQVTQMGQEVILRCVPISNHLYFYWYRQILGQKVEFLVSFYNNEISEKSEIFDDQFSVERPDGSNFTLKIRSTKLEDSAMYFCASRATGANQPQHFGDGTRLSIL.

The chain carries TRBV28 and TRBJ2-3, with TRBD2 as a possible D gene (6 bases). The CDR3 contains 15 residues. Trimming shortened V by 3 bases and J by 4 bases, and 14 bases separated the two germline ends. In germline, CDR1 is MDHEN, CDR2 SYDVKM. The CDR3 coding sequence is TGTGCCAGCAGTTTGGGACTGGGGGAGGCAGATACGCAGTATTTT. This codes for CASSLGLGEADTQYF. The whole variable domain, filled in from reference TRBV28 and TRBJ2-3, reads DVKVTQSSRYLVKRTGEKVFLECVQDMDHENMFWYRQDPGLGLRLIYFSYDVKMKEKGDIPEGYSVSREKKERFSLILESASTNQTSMYLCASSLGLGEADTQYFGPGTRLTVL.

The chain combines TRBV5-5 with TRBJ2-5, with 10 bases matching TRBD1. The CDR3 consists of 17 residues. Germline V gives CDR1 SGHKS, CDR2 YYEKEE (reference sequence). The J segment lost 3 bases and the V segment lost 4 bases, leaving 12 bases of the junction unmatched. DNA for the CDR3: TGTGCCAGCAGCGGCGGGGACAGGGGACAGACTAAAGAGACCCAGTACTTC. This sequence encodes CASSGGDRGQTKETQYF.

This chain uses TRBV9 with TRBJ2-1; TRBD2 aligns across 8 bases. Trimming took 3 bases from V and 1 from J; bases not matched to a gene: 9. The CDR3 spans 17 residues. Germline values: CDR1 SGDLS, CDR2 YYNGEE. This CDR3 reads CASSEFPGTRSYNEQFF. The CDR3 nucleotides read TGTGCCAGCAGCGAATTCCCCGGGACTAGGTCCTACAATGAGCAGTTCTTC.

The rearrangement uses TRBV11-3 and TRBJ2-3; TRBD2 might be the D (6 bases). The CDR3 extends over 16 amino acids. Between the trimmed V and J ends, which lost 1 base and 0 bases, there was a span of 11 bases. In germline, CDR1 is SGHNT, CDR2 YENEEA. The CDR3 here is CASSLGGGSSTDTQYF. CDR3 bases: TGTGCCAGCAGCTTAGGGGGAGGATCAAGCACAGATACGCAGTATTTT.

V is TRBV9 and J is TRBJ1-2; TRBD1 is a possible D gene (5 bases). The germline gives CDR1 SGDLS, CDR2 YYNGEE. Trimming took off 2 bases at V and 4 bases at J, with 15 bases between the two ends. CDR3 length: 15 residues. The CDR3 bases are TGTGCCAGCAGCGTGGGGGAGACAGCGGGCTATGGCTACACCTTC. Translation gives CASSVGETAGYGYTF. Full variable domain (remainder filled in from reference TRBV9 and TRBJ1-2): DSGVTQTPKHLITATGQRVTLRCSPRSGDLSVYWYQQSLDQGLQFLIQYYNGEERAKGNILERFSAQQFPDLHSELNLSSLELGDSALYFCASSVGETAGYGYTFGSGTRLTVV.

The chain carries TRBV7-2 and TRBJ2-5; D unclear. CDR1 SGHTA and CDR2 FQGNSA come from the germline V gene. Trimming removed 5 bases from V and 7 bases from J, with 17 bases in between. CDR3 length equals 14 residues. The CDR3 nucleotides are TGTGCCAGCAGCCTGTCGGCAGGTCTAATGACCCAGTACTTC. Translation: CASSLSAGLMTQYF.

This clone was seen more than once but under ten times. This chain connects TRBV2 to TRBJ1-2; possibly TRBD1 for D (5 bases). The V end was cut by 11 bases, the J end by 2 bases, with 12 bases between. Germline CDR1 and CDR2: SNHLY and FYNNEI. The CDR3 is 12 residues long. For the CDR3, the DNA is TGTGCCGGAGGGAGGGGAAACTATGGCTACACCTTC. The encoded protein is CAGGRGNYGYTF.

The V and J genes are TRBV19 and TRBJ2-1; the match to TRBD1 covers 9 bases. The germline V gene encodes CDR1 LNHDA and CDR2 SQIVND (reference sequence). CDR3 length: 14 residues. V lost 5 bases and J lost 6; bases outside the gene matches: 5. Here the CDR3 DNA reads TGTGCCAGTAGTGCCTCGGGACAGGGCAATGAGCAGTTCTTC. Translation gives CASSASGQGNEQFF.

The chain uses TRBV5-1 and TRBJ1-2, with D perhaps TRBD1 (6 bases). CDR1 is SGHRS and CDR2 is YFSETQ in the germline V gene. The V end lost 4 bases, the J end lost 8 bases, and 21 bases lay between the germline ends. This CDR3 contains 15 residues. The chain's CDR3 is CASSIWTTGIRGYTF. DNA for the CDR3: TGCGCCAGCAGCATATGGACCACAGGGATCCGAGGCTACACCTTC.

This chain connects TRBV5-6 to TRBJ2-1; 8 positions agree with TRBD1. Unmatched junction bases numbered 3, after V lost 0 bases and J lost 1 base. Looked up from germline, CDR1 is SGHDT and CDR2 is YYEEEE. The CDR3 totals 16 residues. The CDR3 coding sequence is TGTGCCAGCAGCTTGGAGGACAGGGTATCCTACAATGAGCAGTTCTTC. Its protein is CASSLEDRVSYNEQFF.

This chain connects TRBV7-3 to TRBJ2-2; a possible D gene is TRBD2 (5 bases). V lost 2 bases and J lost 0, with 7 bases in between. CDR1 is SGHTA, CDR2 FQGTGA, per germline. This CDR3 has 15 residues. The DNA for the CDR3 is TGTGCCAGCAGCTTAGAACTAGCGAACACCGGGGAGCTGTTTTTT. Residues: CASSLELANTGELFF.

The rearrangement joins TRBV28 to TRBJ2-3, with D tentatively TRBD1 (6 bases). The CDR3 length is 12 residues. The germline CDR1 and CDR2 sequences are MDHEN and SYDVKM. The V and J ends lost 6 bases and 5 bases respectively, with 9 bases between them. For the CDR3, the DNA is TGTGCCAGCAGGGACAGTGGAGATACGCAGTATTTT. It translates to CASRDSGDTQYF.

The V gene is TRBV27, the J gene TRBJ2-2, with 10 bases fitting TRBD2. The ends lost 7 bases at V and 4 bases at J; junction bases unmatched: 12. The CDR3 is 17 residues long. Germline-derived CDR1 and CDR2 are MNHEY and SMNVEV (reference sequence). CDR3 amino acids: CASTPGSGGAVTGELFF. In DNA, the CDR3 is TGTGCCAGCACACCGGGGAGCGGGGGGGCCGTCACCGGGGAGCTGTTTTTT.

The chain couples TRBV7-3 to TRBJ2-2; 9 nucleotides line up with TRBD2. Germline assignment: CDR1 SGHTA and CDR2 FQGTGA. The CDR3 is 15 amino acids. V shed 0 bases and J 6 bases; nucleotides not matched to a gene: 2. The CDR3 DNA follows: TGTGCCAGCAGCTTAACCGGCGGGAGGGCCGGGGAGCTGTTTTTT. Protein: CASSLTGGRAGELFF. Complete variable domain (other parts from reference TRBV7-3 and TRBJ2-2): GAGVSQTPSNKVTEKGKYVELRCDPISGHTALYWYRQSLGQGPEFLIYFQGTGAADDSGLPNDRFFAVRPEGSVSTLKIQRTERGDSAVYLCASSLTGGRAGELFFGEGSRLTVL.

The chain combines TRBV28 with TRBJ2-5; a possible D gene is TRBD2 (7 bases). Trimming removed 6 bases at V and 1 base at J, with 15 bases between. The CDR3 is 15 residues long. Germline-derived CDR1 and CDR2 are MDHEN and SYDVKM. The CDR3, as DNA: TGTGCCAGCAGCCACGGAGGGGGGGGCCAAGAGACCCAGTACTTC. Translated: CASSHGGGGQETQYF.

This clone was counted only a few times. V usage is TRBV30 and J usage is TRBJ2-3, with D possibly being TRBD2 (5 bases). V was pared by 0 bases and J by 0 bases, with 19 bases between. Germline values: CDR1 GTSNPN, CDR2 SVGIG (reference sequence). CDR3 length: 18 amino acids. CDR3 amino acids: CAWSVPIPTQRSTDTQYF. Here the CDR3 DNA reads TGTGCCTGGAGTGTCCCCATCCCGACTCAGCGGAGCACAGATACGCAGTATTTT.

The rearrangement joins TRBV11-2 to TRBJ1-6; D gene ambiguous. The V gene's germline CDR1 is SGHAT and CDR2 FQNNGV. The CDR3 runs 15 residues. V was clipped by 5 bases and J by 0 bases, with 8 bases between them. The CDR3 here is CASSLRSSYNSPLHF. The CDR3 DNA follows: TGTGCCAGCAGCCTAAGGAGCTCCTATAATTCACCCCTCCACTTT.